This T cell receptor beta chain is from a study of molecular identifiers for immune sequencing clone quantification. Study-wide findings and caveats: The share of molecules held by clones above 20 RNA copies was over 98% in effector cells and under 1% in naive cells.

On this clonotype: Its antigen is still unknown.

Sorting captured naive CD8 T cells as CD8+CD4-CCR7+CD45RA+. Generation of bulk TCR libraries relied on previously described methods and listed TCR primers. TCRdb reanalysed the PCR reads using MiXCR and keeps one entry per CDR3 protein. The sample consists of around 480,000 distinct CDR3 sequences, less than 30% of them appearing once. The V gene's germline CDR1 is MNHEY and CDR2 SVGAGI. The V end lost 4 bases, the J end lost 4 bases, and 15 bases lay between the germline ends. The CDR3 loop spans 15 amino acids. The J gene is TRBJ2-3, the V gene TRBV6-5; the D gene is possibly TRBD1 (6 bases). Sequences were obtained from naive CD8+ T cells from blood, with Jurkat cell RNA spiked in. Subset given: FACS-sorted CD8+CD4-CCR7+CD45RA+ naive T cells. This receptor was obtained from a human donor in good health. Some libraries in this study had Jurkat cell RNA spiked in. The CDR3 DNA sequence: TGTGCCAGCAGTTTCACCCCGACAGGATCAGATACGCAGTATTTT. This gives the protein CASSFTPTGSDTQYF.